A single sample is the source of the 23 T cell receptor beta chains below, sequenced in a study of T cell responses to AZD1222 COVID-19 vaccine. The repertoire was sequenced with immunoSEQ multiplex PCR; TCRdb's copy has only in-frame clones and lacks some. The table lists around 160,000 clones, about nine tenths of them singletons. The material sequenced was peripheral blood, taken on day 0 of MenACWY control vaccination. The receptors derive from an adult in good health.

This clone was detected once. The gene calls are TRBV6-1 and TRBJ1-2, with D uncertain. The CDR3 runs to 13 residues. Trimming shortened V by 0 bases and J by 6 bases, and 8 bases separated the two germline ends. The germline V gene has CDR1 MNHNS and CDR2 SASEGT. CDR3 DNA sequence: TGTGCCAGCAGTGAAGCGCCCGGGGATGGCTACACCTTC. It encodes CASSEAPGDGYTF.

The J gene is TRBJ1-5, the V gene TRBV19; 8 bases fit TRBD1. Trimming removed 5 bases from V and 4 bases from J; junction bases left unmatched: 4. The V gene's germline CDR1 is LNHDA and CDR2 SQIVND (reference sequence). This CDR3 is built from 14 residues. The CDR3 spells CASSRDRGNQPQHF. CDR3 bases: TGTGCCAGTAGTCGCGACAGGGGAAATCAGCCCCAGCATTTT.

The chain employs TRBV11-2 and TRBJ1-4; D is unresolved. Germline V lookup: CDR1 SGHAT, CDR2 FQNNGV. CDR3 length: 14 residues. Deletions cut 1 base from V and 5 bases from J, with 8 bases between. This chain's CDR3 is CASSLGSVNEKLFF. The CDR3 nucleotides are TGTGCCAGCAGCTTAGGATCGGTCAATGAAAAACTGTTTTTT. Full variable domain (remainder filled in from reference TRBV11-2 and TRBJ1-4): EAGVAQSPRYKIIEKRQSVAFWCNPISGHATLYWYQQILGQGPKLLIQFQNNGVVDDSQLPKDRFSAERLKGVDSTLKIQPAKLEDSAVYLCASSLGSVNEKLFFGSGTQLSVL.

The chain has TRBV5-1 and TRBJ1-6; TRBD1 aligns across 7 bases. Looked up from germline, CDR1 is SGHRS and CDR2 is YFSETQ. V shed 7 bases and J 6 bases; nucleotides not matched to a gene: 10. This CDR3 is 15 amino acids long. In nucleotides, the CDR3 is TGCGCCAGCCAGGGCCCCACAGGGGCTAATTCACCCCTCCACTTT. The encoded protein is CASQGPTGANSPLHF.

V gene TRBV11-2 combines with J gene TRBJ1-6, with TRBD1 as a possible D gene (5 bases). The CDR3 is 15 residues long. Germline CDR1 and CDR2: SGHAT and FQNNGV. V was clipped by 0 bases and J by 10 bases, with 13 bases between them. CDR3 sequence (DNA): TGTGCCAGCAGCTTAGATGAGGGGCGAACATCACCCCTCCACTTT. It yields the protein CASSLDEGRTSPLHF.

The gene calls are TRBV27 and TRBJ1-4; D is unresolved. V was clipped by 6 bases and J by 4 bases, with 18 bases between them. The CDR3 consists of 16 residues. Germline V gene sequence: CDR1 MNHEY, CDR2 SMNVEV (reference sequence). The CDR3 here is CASSQILGSSNEKLFF. CDR3 nucleotides: TGTGCCAGCAGCCAAATCTTGGGCAGCAGTAATGAAAAACTGTTTTTT.

The genes are TRBV9 and TRBJ1-5; the D gene is possibly TRBD1 (5 bases). Trimming removed 4 bases from V and 10 bases from J, with 18 bases in between. The CDR3 is 14 amino acids. CDR1 SGDLS and CDR2 YYNGEE come from the germline V gene. In DNA form, the CDR3 reads TGTGCCAGCAGCCCGGGGGAGATTGAGGACCCCCAGCATTTT. Its translation is CASSPGEIEDPQHF.

This chain uses TRBV9 with TRBJ1-2; D is uncertain. The CDR3 runs to 14 residues. Germline V gene sequence: CDR1 SGDLS, CDR2 YYNGEE. V was shortened by 3 bases and J by 8 bases, with 17 bases between the two germline ends. As DNA, the CDR3 is TGTGCCAGCAGCGGGTTTTTAACCAGGCAGGGCTACACCTTC. This codes for CASSGFLTRQGYTF.

The chain joins TRBV4-1 to TRBJ1-5; D is ambiguous. There are 15 residues in the CDR3. Germline loops: CDR1 MGHRA, CDR2 YSYEKL. V lost 4 bases to trimming and J lost 4 bases, with 14 bases between them. The DNA for the CDR3 is TGCGCCAGCAGCCTACGGACGGGAGTTAATCAGCCCCAGCATTTT. Amino acids: CASSLRTGVNQPQHF.

The J gene is TRBJ1-3, the V gene TRBV19, with 7 bases fitting TRBD1. Germline-derived CDR1 and CDR2 are LNHDA and SQIVND (reference sequence). J lost 2 bases, V lost 4 bases, and 11 bases had no gene match. This CDR3 is 17 amino acids long. The CDR3 is CASSRTGTAYPGNTIYF. CDR3 bases: TGTGCCAGTAGTAGAACCGGGACAGCTTATCCTGGAAACACCATATATTTT.

The chain employs TRBV28 and TRBJ2-7, with 9 positions matching TRBD2. J was trimmed by 6 bases and V by 7 bases; bases with no gene match: 10. CDR1 and CDR2 (germline): MDHEN, SYDVKM. The length of the CDR3 is 14 residues. The CDR3 DNA follows: TGTGCCAGCAAGGGCGGCGGGAGGGTCGGCGAGCAGTACTTC. Translated: CASKGGGRVGEQYF.

V usage is TRBV27 and J usage is TRBJ1-2, with 7 bases identical to TRBD1. Germline trimming cut 0 bases from V and 11 bases from J; bases unmatched to any gene: 9. Germline V gives CDR1 MNHEY, CDR2 SMNVEV (reference sequence). This CDR3 spans 14 amino acids. CDR3 residues: CASSLSAGGVWYTF. For the CDR3, the DNA is TGTGCCAGCAGTTTATCGGCAGGGGGTGTGTGGTACACCTTC.

The genes are TRBV7-2 and TRBJ1-2; 12 bases fit TRBD1. V gave up 0 bases and J gave up 2 bases; unmatched junction bases: 7. There are 18 residues in the CDR3. Germline V CDR1 and CDR2: SGHTA, FQGNSA. CDR3 sequence: CASSLALGQGAANYGYTF. CDR3 nucleotides: TGTGCCAGCAGCTTAGCATTGGGACAGGGGGCAGCAAACTATGGCTACACCTTC.

V gene TRBV6-5 combines with J gene TRBJ1-5, with unresolved D. There are 13 residues in the CDR3. The germline V gene has CDR1 MNHEY and CDR2 SVGAGI. Trimming shortened V by 7 bases and J by 4 bases, and 11 bases separated the two germline ends. The CDR3: CASNAAGNQPQHF. The CDR3 nucleotides are TGTGCCAGCAACGCGGCGGGAAATCAGCCCCAGCATTTT.

J is TRBJ1-1 and V is TRBV27; possibly TRBD1 for D (5 bases). This CDR3 is built from 14 residues. Germline V gene lookup returns CDR1 MNHEY and CDR2 SMNVEV (reference sequence). With 1 base removed from V and 1 base from J, the gap between germline ends came to 7 bases. CDR3 residues: CASSLYDRNTEAFF. The CDR3 nucleotides read TGTGCCAGCAGTTTATACGACAGGAACACTGAAGCTTTCTTT.

A note on this clone: Other DNA sequences within the sample encode an identical CDR3. The chain couples TRBV19 to TRBJ1-2; a weak D match, TRBD1 (5 bases). Germline loops: CDR1 LNHDA, CDR2 SQIVND (reference sequence). This CDR3 is 13 amino acids long. V gave up 6 bases and J gave up 5 bases, with 13 bases separating them. This chain's CDR3 is CASSAGTGYGYTF. CDR3 nucleotides: TGTGCCAGTAGCGCCGGGACGGGGTATGGCTACACCTTC.

V and J are TRBV5-1 and TRBJ1-3; D is ambiguous. The CDR3 is 15 residues long. Germline loops: CDR1 SGHRS, CDR2 YFSETQ. Trimming cost V 0 bases and J 0 bases, with 7 bases left between them. This chain's CDR3 is CASSLDQPSGNTIYF. The CDR3 DNA reads as TGCGCCAGCAGCTTGGACCAGCCCTCTGGAAACACCATATATTTT.

This chain joins TRBV19 and TRBJ1-6; the match to TRBD1 covers 8 bases. The CDR3 contains 16 residues. CDR1 LNHDA and CDR2 SQIVND come from the germline V gene (reference sequence). V lost 6 bases to trimming and J lost 0 bases; unmatched junction nucleotides: 4. The CDR3 DNA reads TGTGCCAGTAGAGGGGACAGGAGCTCCTATAATTCACCCCTCCACTTT. Protein product: CASRGDRSSYNSPLHF.

V gene TRBV6-1 combines with J gene TRBJ1-1; possible D gene TRBD1, 5 bases. Trimming stripped 2 bases from V and 4 bases from J, with 11 bases between. The CDR3 spans 14 residues. Germline lookup yields CDR1 MNHNS and CDR2 SASEGT. The CDR3 sequence: CASSERRGSTEAFF. CDR3 nucleotides: TGTGCCAGCAGTGAACGTCGGGGGAGCACTGAAGCTTTCTTT.

CDR3 loop: CASSQASGAFF. Written as DNA, the CDR3 is TGTGCCAGCAGCCAGGCAAGTGGCGCTTTCTTT. V gene TRBV4-2 combines with J gene TRBJ1-1; D ambiguous. Trimming removed 3 bases from V and 11 bases from J, with 10 bases in between. This CDR3 has 11 residues. Per the germline V gene, CDR1 is LGHNA and CDR2 is YNFKEQ.

J is TRBJ1-1 and V is TRBV6-1; D is possibly TRBD1 (5 bases). V was pared by 2 bases and J by 4 bases, with 11 bases between. The V gene's germline CDR1 is MNHNS and CDR2 SASEGT. This CDR3 contains 14 residues. In DNA form, the CDR3 reads TGTGCCAGCAGTGAACCGGGGCTTAGCACTGAAGCTTTCTTT. Amino acid sequence: CASSEPGLSTEAFF.

This clone showed up just once. V usage is TRBV11-2 and J usage is TRBJ1-3; D gene uncertain. The V end was cut by 4 bases, the J end by 0 bases, with 10 bases between. Germline V gene sequence: CDR1 SGHAT, CDR2 FQNNGV. The CDR3 totals 15 residues. The CDR3: CASSSPRLSGNTIYF. The CDR3 coding sequence is TGTGCCAGCAGCTCTCCCCGACTCTCTGGAAACACCATATATTTT.

This clone was detected only a few times. This chain connects TRBV19 to TRBJ1-2, with TRBD1 matching 8 bases. From germline, CDR1 is LNHDA and CDR2 SQIVND (reference sequence). J lost 2 bases, V lost 6 bases, and 5 bases had no gene match. This CDR3 region has 14 residues. The CDR3 sequence: CASSTQGVNYGYTF. The CDR3 DNA sequence: TGTGCCAGTAGCACACAGGGGGTCAACTATGGCTACACCTTC.